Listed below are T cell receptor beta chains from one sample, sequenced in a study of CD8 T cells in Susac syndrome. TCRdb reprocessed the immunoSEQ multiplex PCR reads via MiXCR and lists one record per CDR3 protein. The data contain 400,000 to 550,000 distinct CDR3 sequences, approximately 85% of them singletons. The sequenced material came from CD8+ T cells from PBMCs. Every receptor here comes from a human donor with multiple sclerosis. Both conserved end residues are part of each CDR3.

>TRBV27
CASSLAQPTGTYEQYF
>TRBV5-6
CASSLAAGGLQPQHF
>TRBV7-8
CASSLGEAAGGYTF
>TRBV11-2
CASSQTSIWNEQFF
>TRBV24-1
CATSEGAGPNEQFF
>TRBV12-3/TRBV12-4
CASSLRSNQPQHF
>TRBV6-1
CASSAGTGAVEKQFF
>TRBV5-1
CASSSETGTGIHPANYGYTF
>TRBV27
CASSLAGANQPQHF
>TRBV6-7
CASSYSFGDRGRRQETQYF
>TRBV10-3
CAISEGFEAFF
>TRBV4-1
CASSQDRDREPFGYEQYF
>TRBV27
CASSLFDGSSTDTQYF
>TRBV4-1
CASSQEERSYNEQFF
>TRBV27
CASSLGPTGLSTDTQYF
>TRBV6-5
CASSYSGQQNTEAFF
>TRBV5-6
CASRSDTSGRDEQYF
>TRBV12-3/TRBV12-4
CASRLRSGSYNEQFF
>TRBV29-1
CSVKGDFGELFF
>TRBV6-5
CASSYPGLADYEQYF
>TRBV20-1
CSARGTGNTEAFF
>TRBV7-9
CASSFGTATSTDTQYF
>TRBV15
CATSGDRGQSQPQHF
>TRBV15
CATSSPGTVTTDTQYF
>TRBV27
CASSQLGTGGNTGELFF
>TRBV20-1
CSARDLQRDSYEQYF
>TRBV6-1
CASTLGGHYEQYF
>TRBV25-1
CASSEYGGTGVTEAFF
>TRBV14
CASSPLPRTGHGYTF
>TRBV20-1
CSALGRENTEAFF
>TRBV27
CASSLGGRQPQHF
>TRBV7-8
CASSLEIGRMGIF
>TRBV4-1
CASSQDQRRAFF
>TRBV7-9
CASSLGEAARYNEQFF
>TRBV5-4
CAIKGQGARGELFF
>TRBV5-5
CASVQNDPYEQYF
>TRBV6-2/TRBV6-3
CASSYSKRRMNTEAFF
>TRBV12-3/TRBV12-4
CASSWTSGGADEQYF
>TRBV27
CASSLMGPKLAGEETQYF
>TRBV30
CAWQGANEKLFF
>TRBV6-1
CASSNGGTEAFF
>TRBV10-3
CAITRTSGDYNEQFF
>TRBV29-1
CSVPGSRGGYTF
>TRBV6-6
CASSYAGTYEQYF
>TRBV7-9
CASSFFWQPQHF
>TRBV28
CASSPQSGRVNEQFF
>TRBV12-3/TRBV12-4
CASSWGTNRNEQFF
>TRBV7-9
CASSPTEGLDEQFF
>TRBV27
CASSLTGYNEQFF
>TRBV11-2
CASSSPQGAYGYTF
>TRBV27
CASSFSGGGYEQYF
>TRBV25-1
CASSDWVSENEQFF
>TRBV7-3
CASGLGGLGTYEQYF
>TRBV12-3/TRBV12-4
CASSLAATNEKLFF
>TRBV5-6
CASSSDRTSNTGELFF